Listed here are 3 T cell receptor beta chains from one sample, sequenced in a study of shared clonotypes between healthy human individuals. Clones were read by immunoSEQ multiplex PCR, and TCRdb kept only the in-frame ones, dropping some. The sample comprises 2 million to 2.5 million clones, about 92% of which are singletons, and 0.35% to 0.45% rests with the top ten. Input material: naive CD4+ T cells from PBMCs. Noted subset: CD45RA+ positively selected. Receptors originate from a man aged 18 to 29 in good health. Some clones in this sample may be carry-over from other donors' samples.

The chain links TRBV27 to TRBJ1-5; possibly TRBD1 for D (5 bases). The CDR3 extends over 14 amino acids. Germline lookup yields CDR1 MNHEY and CDR2 SMNVEV (reference sequence). Deletions cut 6 bases from V and 3 bases from J, with 12 bases between. CDR3 protein: CASSHRQINQPQHF. The CDR3, as DNA: TGTGCCAGCAGCCATAGACAGATCAATCAGCCCCAGCATTTT.

This chain connects TRBV7-2 to TRBJ2-3; D is unclear. From germline, CDR1 is SGHTA and CDR2 FQGNSA. V was clipped by 3 bases and J by 1 base, with 8 bases between them. The CDR3 covers 14 residues. CDR3 in amino acids: CASSLFAGTDTQYF. CDR3 nucleotides: TGTGCCAGCAGCTTGTTCGCGGGCACAGATACGCAGTATTTT.

On this clone itself: The sample has other DNA sequences that encode this CDR3 too. V is TRBV5-1 and J is TRBJ2-2, with 11 bases aligning to TRBD1. The CDR3 consists of 15 residues. V gave up 4 bases and J gave up 5 bases; unmatched junction bases: 4. In germline, CDR1 is SGHRS, CDR2 YFSETQ. CDR3 coding DNA: TGCGCCAGCAGCCAGGGACAGGGGGGAACCGGGGAGCTGTTTTTT. Protein sequence: CASSQGQGGTGELFF.